Listed below are T cell receptor beta chains from one sample, sequenced in a study of blood T cell repertoires in COVID-19. Measured with immunoSEQ multiplex PCR; TCRdb has only the in-frame clones, and not every one. The table lists some 40,000 clones, over 85% of them singletons. The sample was peripheral blood. The receptor set was obtained from a man aged 45-65 years with COVID-19, enrolled during active disease. Each CDR3 is given with its conserved first and last residue. A D gene is named only where the DNA matches it firmly. Size values are once, few and many counts, or a class for expanded clones, and some rows have none.

j_call: TRBJ2-3; cdr3_length: 16; v_call: TRBV18; d_call: TRBD2; clone_size: NA; cdr3_aa: CASSPPDGTSGNTQYF; cdr3_nt: TGTGCCAGCTCACCACCGGATGGGACTAGCGGTAATACGCAGTATTTT
j_call: TRBJ1-1; cdr3_length: 11; v_call: TRBV7-9; d_call: NA; clone_size: NA; cdr3_aa: CASSLTAQAFF; cdr3_nt: TGTGCCAGCAGCTTAACAGCCCAAGCTTTCTTT
j_call: TRBJ1-5; cdr3_length: 19; v_call: TRBV30; d_call: NA; clone_size: NA; cdr3_aa: CAWSVDIGHGTRENQPQHF; cdr3_nt: TGTGCCTGGAGTGTAGACATAGGGCACGGGACTAGGGAGAACCAGCCCCAGCATTTT
j_call: TRBJ1-5; cdr3_length: 15; v_call: TRBV19; d_call: NA; clone_size: NA; cdr3_aa: CASKMRGYSNQPQHF; cdr3_nt: TGTGCCAGTAAAATGCGGGGGTATAGCAATCAGCCCCAGCATTTT
j_call: TRBJ2-5; cdr3_length: 16; v_call: TRBV5-1; d_call: TRBD2; clone_size: NA; cdr3_aa: CASSLVPGLGEETQYF; cdr3_nt: TGCGCCAGCAGCTTGGTCCCGGGACTAGGGGAAGAGACCCAGTACTTC
j_call: TRBJ2-1; cdr3_length: 16; v_call: TRBV5-1; d_call: NA; clone_size: NA; cdr3_aa: CASSPQVGSSYNEQFF; cdr3_nt: TGCGCCAGCAGCCCCCAAGTGGGGAGCTCCTACAATGAGCAGTTCTTC
j_call: TRBJ2-2; cdr3_length: 15; v_call: TRBV2; d_call: TRBD2; clone_size: NA; cdr3_aa: CASSEFTSGTGELFF; cdr3_nt: TGTGCCAGCAGTGAATTCACTAGCGGCACCGGGGAGCTGTTTTTT
j_call: TRBJ2-2; cdr3_length: 14; v_call: TRBV5-1; d_call: NA; clone_size: NA; cdr3_aa: CASSLAAYTGELFF; cdr3_nt: TGCGCCAGCAGCTTGGCCGCGTACACCGGGGAGCTGTTTTTT
j_call: TRBJ2-7; cdr3_length: 12; v_call: TRBV12-3/TRBV12-4; d_call: NA; clone_size: NA; cdr3_aa: CASTLNKSGDHF; cdr3_nt: TGTGCCAGCACCCTCAACAAGTCCGGGGATCACTTC
j_call: TRBJ1-4; cdr3_length: 12; v_call: TRBV30; d_call: NA; clone_size: once; cdr3_aa: CAWRKQNEKLFF; cdr3_nt: TGTGCCTGGAGAAAACAGAATGAAAAACTGTTTTTT
j_call: TRBJ1-5; cdr3_length: 13; v_call: TRBV6-5; d_call: NA; clone_size: NA; cdr3_aa: CASTINPNQPQHF; cdr3_nt: TGTGCCAGTACAATTAACCCAAATCAGCCCCAGCATTTT
j_call: TRBJ2-2; cdr3_length: 15; v_call: TRBV11-2; d_call: TRBD2; clone_size: NA; cdr3_aa: CASSGLAGGPGELFF; cdr3_nt: TGTGCCAGCTCGGGACTAGCGGGAGGGCCCGGGGAGCTGTTTTTT
j_call: TRBJ1-1; cdr3_length: 14; v_call: TRBV7-8; d_call: NA; clone_size: NA; cdr3_aa: CASSSRVENTEAFF; cdr3_nt: TGTGCCAGCAGCTCCCGGGTCGAGAACACTGAAGCTTTCTTT
j_call: TRBJ2-5; cdr3_length: 16; v_call: TRBV2; d_call: TRBD2; clone_size: NA; cdr3_aa: CASGARPSGTGETQYF; cdr3_nt: TGTGCCAGCGGTGCTAGGCCTAGCGGGACGGGGGAGACCCAGTACTTC
j_call: TRBJ1-3; cdr3_length: 15; v_call: TRBV6-5; d_call: NA; clone_size: NA; cdr3_aa: CASSRYRETGNTIYF; cdr3_nt: TGTGCCAGCAGCAGATACAGGGAGACTGGAAACACCATATATTTT
j_call: TRBJ2-1; cdr3_length: 18; v_call: TRBV5-1; d_call: NA; clone_size: few; cdr3_aa: CASSSKGRQGIGSNEQFF; cdr3_nt: TGCGCCAGCAGCTCGAAGGGTAGACAAGGAATCGGGAGCAATGAGCAGTTCTTC
j_call: TRBJ2-3; cdr3_length: 15; v_call: TRBV30; d_call: TRBD2; clone_size: once; cdr3_aa: CAWSVGVAGGDTQYF; cdr3_nt: TGTGCCTGGAGTGTGGGGGTAGCGGGAGGAGATACGCAGTATTTT
j_call: TRBJ1-2; cdr3_length: 14; v_call: TRBV5-1; d_call: NA; clone_size: NA; cdr3_aa: CASSLTVFNYGYTF; cdr3_nt: TGCGCCAGCAGCCTGACAGTATTTAACTATGGCTACACCTTC
j_call: TRBJ1-4; cdr3_length: 17; v_call: TRBV27; d_call: NA; clone_size: NA; cdr3_aa: CASSLSIWAATNEKLFF; cdr3_nt: TGTGCCAGCAGTTTATCGATCTGGGCAGCAACTAATGAAAAACTGTTTTTT
j_call: TRBJ2-7; cdr3_length: 15; v_call: TRBV11-3; d_call: TRBD1; clone_size: NA; cdr3_aa: CASSAGQGHSYEQYF; cdr3_nt: TGTGCCAGCAGCGCGGGACAGGGGCATTCCTACGAGCAGTACTTC
j_call: TRBJ2-7; cdr3_length: 16; v_call: TRBV18; d_call: TRBD2; clone_size: NA; cdr3_aa: CASSPTRLAGYYEQYF; cdr3_nt: TGTGCCAGCTCACCAACGCGCCTAGCGGGGTACTACGAGCAGTACTTC
j_call: TRBJ1-1; cdr3_length: 16; v_call: TRBV5-1; d_call: TRBD1; clone_size: NA; cdr3_aa: CASSRGTVGPITEAFF; cdr3_nt: TGCGCCAGCAGCCGGGGGACAGTGGGCCCGATCACTGAAGCTTTCTTT
j_call: TRBJ2-7; cdr3_length: 15; v_call: TRBV4-1; d_call: TRBD2; clone_size: once; cdr3_aa: CASSPGAAGAGEQYF; cdr3_nt: TGCGCCAGCAGCCCCGGGGCGGCGGGAGCTGGTGAGCAGTACTTC
j_call: TRBJ1-5; cdr3_length: 15; v_call: TRBV19; d_call: NA; clone_size: NA; cdr3_aa: CASSIVDRNNQPQHF; cdr3_nt: TGTGCCAGTAGTATTGTCGACAGAAACAATCAGCCCCAGCATTTT
j_call: TRBJ2-7; cdr3_length: 16; v_call: TRBV10-3; d_call: TRBD2; clone_size: NA; cdr3_aa: CAIGGDSGQIRYEQYF; cdr3_nt: TGTGCCATCGGGGGGGATAGCGGGCAGATCCGCTACGAGCAGTACTTC
j_call: TRBJ2-5; cdr3_length: 11; v_call: TRBV7-6; d_call: NA; clone_size: NA; cdr3_aa: CASSSQETQYF; cdr3_nt: TGTGCCAGCAGTTCGCAAGAGACCCAGTACTTC
j_call: TRBJ2-7; cdr3_length: 16; v_call: TRBV18; d_call: TRBD1; clone_size: few; cdr3_aa: CASSPPGGSSIYEQYF; cdr3_nt: TGTGCCAGCTCACCGCCAGGGGGCAGCTCCATCTACGAGCAGTACTTC
j_call: TRBJ2-7; cdr3_length: 14; v_call: TRBV5-1; d_call: NA; clone_size: NA; cdr3_aa: CASSSQGGTYEQYF; cdr3_nt: TGCGCCAGCTCTTCACAGGGGGGGACCTACGAGCAGTACTTC
j_call: TRBJ2-7; cdr3_length: 18; v_call: TRBV4-3; d_call: TRBD1; clone_size: NA; cdr3_aa: CASSRKLSDRGAYYEQYF; cdr3_nt: TGCGCCAGCAGCCGTAAACTTTCGGACAGGGGAGCATACTACGAGCAGTACTTC
j_call: TRBJ2-2; cdr3_length: 17; v_call: TRBV4-2; d_call: TRBD2; clone_size: NA; cdr3_aa: CASSQEAAGGTGGELFF; cdr3_nt: TGTGCCAGCAGCCAAGAGGCTGCGGGAGGAACAGGGGGGGAGCTGTTTTTT
j_call: TRBJ2-7; cdr3_length: 15; v_call: TRBV6-5; d_call: TRBD1; clone_size: NA; cdr3_aa: CASRGDRGLHDEQYF; cdr3_nt: TGTGCCAGCAGGGGGGACAGGGGGCTGCACGACGAGCAGTACTTC
j_call: TRBJ1-5; cdr3_length: 16; v_call: TRBV5-3; d_call: NA; clone_size: NA; cdr3_aa: CARSVSPTVSTGPQHF; cdr3_nt: TGTGCCAGAAGCGTGTCCCCGACCGTTAGCACCGGACCCCAGCATTTT
j_call: TRBJ2-7; cdr3_length: 12; v_call: TRBV3-1/TRBV3-2; d_call: NA; clone_size: NA; cdr3_aa: CAVSSGAYEQYF; cdr3_nt: TGTGCCGTATCTAGTGGAGCCTACGAGCAGTACTTC
j_call: TRBJ2-1; cdr3_length: 18; v_call: TRBV5-1; d_call: NA; clone_size: NA; cdr3_aa: CASSFQTGVASSYNEQFF; cdr3_nt: TGCGCCAGCAGCTTTCAAACGGGAGTAGCGTCCTCCTACAATGAGCAGTTCTTC
j_call: TRBJ2-7; cdr3_length: 13; v_call: TRBV6-5; d_call: NA; clone_size: NA; cdr3_aa: CASSYSLSYEQYF; cdr3_nt: TGTGCCAGCAGTTACAGCCTGAGTTACGAGCAGTACTTC
j_call: TRBJ2-1; cdr3_length: 15; v_call: TRBV7-9; d_call: TRBD2; clone_size: once; cdr3_aa: CASSWDYPMSNEQFF; cdr3_nt: TGTGCCAGCAGCTGGGACTACCCAATGAGCAATGAGCAGTTCTTC
j_call: TRBJ2-2; cdr3_length: 15; v_call: TRBV10-3; d_call: TRBD1; clone_size: NA; cdr3_aa: CAIKETGRGTGELFF; cdr3_nt: TGTGCCATCAAGGAGACAGGGCGAGGCACCGGGGAGCTGTTTTTT
j_call: TRBJ2-7; cdr3_length: 11; v_call: TRBV28; d_call: NA; clone_size: NA; cdr3_aa: CASSYTVLQYF; cdr3_nt: TGTGCCAGCAGTTACACCGTTTTGCAGTACTTC
j_call: TRBJ2-7; cdr3_length: 16; v_call: TRBV3-1/TRBV3-2; d_call: TRBD2; clone_size: NA; cdr3_aa: CASSQGVLAGIYEQYF; cdr3_nt: TGTGCCAGCAGCCAAGGAGTTCTAGCGGGGATCTACGAGCAGTACTTC
j_call: TRBJ1-2; cdr3_length: 12; v_call: TRBV29-1; d_call: NA; clone_size: NA; cdr3_aa: CSVLAGGRGYTF; cdr3_nt: TGCAGCGTCCTAGCAGGCGGTCGTGGCTACACCTTC
j_call: TRBJ2-1; cdr3_length: 15; v_call: TRBV5-1; d_call: TRBD2; clone_size: NA; cdr3_aa: CASSLGLAGADEQFF; cdr3_nt: TGCGCCAGCAGCTTGGGACTAGCGGGAGCGGATGAGCAGTTCTTC